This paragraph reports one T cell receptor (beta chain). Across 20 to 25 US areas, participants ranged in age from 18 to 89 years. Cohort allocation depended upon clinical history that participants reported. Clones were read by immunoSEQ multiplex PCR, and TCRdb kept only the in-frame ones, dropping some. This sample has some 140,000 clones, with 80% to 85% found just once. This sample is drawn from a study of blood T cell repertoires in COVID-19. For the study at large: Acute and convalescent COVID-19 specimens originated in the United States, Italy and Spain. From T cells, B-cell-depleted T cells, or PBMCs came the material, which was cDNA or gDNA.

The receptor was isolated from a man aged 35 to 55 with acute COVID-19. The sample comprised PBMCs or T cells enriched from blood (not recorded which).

The CDR3 DNA reads as TGTGCCAGCAGCGGGACAGGCTCCTCTGGGGCCAACGTCCTGACTTTC. This encodes CASSGTGSSGANVLTF. The gene calls are TRBV7-2 and TRBJ2-6, with 8 bases matching TRBD1. The J segment lost 0 bases and the V segment lost 5 bases, leaving 3 bases of the junction unmatched. Germline V gene lookup returns CDR1 SGHTA and CDR2 FQGNSA. The CDR3 runs to 16 residues. Supplemented by reference TRBV7-2 and TRBJ2-6, the full variable domain reads GAGVSQSPSNKVTEKGKDVELRCDPISGHTALYWYRQSLGQGLEFLIYFQGNSAPDKSGLPSDRFSAERTGGSVSTLTIQRTQQEDSAVYLCASSGTGSSGANVLTFGAGSRLTVL.